Listed below are T cell receptor delta chains from one sample, sequenced in a study of γδ T cells in repeated Plasmodium falciparum infection. TCRdb re-called clones from the multiplex PCR reads via CATT. The sample lists 90,000 to 95,000 delta-chain clones, roughly 0.9% occurring once. Material: gamma-delta T cells from blood. These receptors were collected from a pool of human donors (malaria-infected and uninfected, not separated). The CDR3 runs from the conserved cysteine through the conserved F or W. A D gene is named only where the DNA matches it firmly. The size field reads once, few, many or a size class.

CDR3	DNA	V	size	J	D
CALRLYKIPTTGDSSPGELIF	TGTGCTCTCCGCCTTTATAAGATTCCTACGACTGGGGATTCAAGCCCCGGGGAACTCATCTTT	TRDV1	many	TRDJ1	NA
CALGDYSEDKLIF	TGTGCTCTTGGGGACTATTCAGAGGATAAACTCATCTTT	TRDV1	many	TRDJ1	NA
CALGEPKYWGIRNRYRGGKLIF	TGTGCTCTTGGGGAACCAAAGTACTGGGGGATACGCAATCGATACAGGGGCGGTAAACTCATCTTT	TRDV1	many	TRDJ1	TRDD3
CACDTLSYTDKLIF	TGTGCCTGTGACACCCTTAGTTACACCGATAAACTCATCTTT	TRDV2	medium-sized	TRDJ1	NA
CALGELILAGLVRGAVPTDKLIF	TGTGCTCTTGGGGAACTCATACTCGCGGGGTTAGTTCGTGGCGCCGTTCCCACCGATAAACTCATCTTT	TRDV1	many	TRDJ1	NA
CALGELSLPYQLGGIKVVADKLIF	TGTGCTCTTGGGGAACTTAGCCTTCCCTATCAACTAGGGGGGATAAAGGTGGTGGCCGATAAACTCATCTTT	TRDV1	many	TRDJ1	TRDD3
CALGNPSWALGAYRRYTDKLIF	TGTGCTCTTGGGAACCCCTCCTGGGCACTGGGGGCCTATAGGCGGTACACCGATAAACTCATCTTT	TRDV1	many	TRDJ1	TRDD3
CALGASCTGGHHTDKLIF	TGTGCTCTTGGGGCCTCATGTACTGGGGGACACCACACCGATAAACTCATCTTT	TRDV1	many	TRDJ1	TRDD3
CACDTIQGLGTDKLIF	TGTGCCTGTGACACCATTCAAGGTCTAGGGACCGATAAACTCATCTTT	TRDV2	medium-sized	TRDJ1	NA
CACDTVGSWGITPAAQLFF	TGTGCCTGTGACACCGTGGGGTCTTGGGGGATAACCCCTGCAGCACAACTCTTCTTT	TRDV2	many	TRDJ2	TRDD3
CALGELLRGYAPLTAQLFF	TGTGCTCTTGGGGAACTACTACGGGGATACGCCCCTTTAACAGCACAACTCTTCTTT	TRDV1	many	TRDJ2	TRDD3
CACDTMGDTHKLIF	TGTGCCTGTGACACAATGGGGGATACGCATAAACTCATCTTT	TRDV2	medium-sized	TRDJ1	TRDD3
CACDRLGGFTDKLIF	TGTGCCTGTGACCGACTGGGGGGGTTCACCGATAAACTCATCTTT	TRDV2	many	TRDJ1	TRDD3
CACDTPPALILGDVGRTDKLIF	TGTGCCTGTGACACCCCGCCTGCTCTTATACTGGGGGATGTTGGAAGAACCGATAAACTCATCTTT	TRDV2	many	TRDJ1	TRDD3
CACDPLGDYTDKLIF	TGTGCCTGTGACCCGCTGGGGGATTACACCGATAAACTCATCTTT	TRDV2	many	TRDJ1	TRDD3
CALSYRDGRGLQYTDKLIF	TGTGCTCTTTCCTACCGGGATGGTAGAGGGTTACAGTACACCGATAAACTCATCTTT	TRDV1	medium-sized	TRDJ1	NA
CACDTVRLLGDTSFDKLIF	TGTGCCTGTGACACCGTCCGGCTACTGGGGGATACTTCGTTCGATAAACTCATCTTT	TRDV2	many	TRDJ1	TRDD3
CALGELSLPYQLGGIKVVADILIF	TGTGCTCTTGGGGAACTTAGCCTTCCCTATCAACTAGGGGGGATAAAGGTGGTGGCCGATATACTCATCTTT	TRDV1	many	TRDJ1	TRDD3
CALVALFTDKLIF	TGTGCTCTCGTGGCCTTGTTCACCGATAAACTCATCTTT	TRDV1	many	TRDJ1	NA
CACDELLGDTRASKGLIF	TGTGCCTGTGACGAACTACTGGGGGATACGCGCGCAAGTAAAGGACTCATCTTT	TRDV2	medium-sized	TRDJ1	TRDD3
CALGGRSPYWGIRITDKLIF	TGTGCTCTTGGGGGGCGGTCCCCCTACTGGGGGATACGAATCACCGATAAACTCATCTTT	TRDV1	many	TRDJ1	TRDD3
CACDPLPEATGGSDKLIF	TGTGCCTGTGACCCCCTTCCTGAAGCAACTGGGGGATCCGATAAACTCATCTTT	TRDV2	many	TRDJ1	TRDD3
CALGELRLGSDKLIF	TGTGCTCTTGGGGAACTAAGGCTGGGGAGTGATAAACTCATCTTT	TRDV1	many	TRDJ1	NA
CACDTAWGIPLPQYLDRQMFF	TGTGCCTGTGACACCGCCTGGGGGATACCCCTCCCGCAGTATCTAGACCGACAGATGTTTTTC	TRDV2	many	TRDJ3	TRDD3
CALGKLFPLPLTDKLIF	TGTGCTCTTGGGAAACTTTTTCCCCTACCTCTCACCGATAAACTCATCTTT	TRDV1	many	TRDJ1	NA
CALGELPCSGGGLTDKLIF	TGTGCTCTTGGGGAACTCCCCTGTAGCGGGGGGGGCCTCACTGATAAACTCATCTTT	TRDV1	many	TRDJ1	NA
CALGETLSNWGIREYTDKLIF	TGTGCTCTTGGGGAAACTCTGTCAAACTGGGGGATACGGGAGTACACCGATAAACTCATCTTT	TRDV1	many	TRDJ1	TRDD3
CALGERGPCTRLGDGDKLIF	TGTGCTCTTGGGGAACGGGGGCCTTGTACACGACTGGGGGACGGCGATAAACTCATCTTT	TRDV1	many	TRDJ1	TRDD3
CACVQLGVNEDTDKLIF	TGTGCCTGTGTACAACTGGGGGTTAATGAGGACACCGATAAACTCATCTTT	TRDV2	many	TRDJ1	TRDD3